The rows below give T cell receptor beta chains drawn from one sample of a study of T cell responses to AZD1222 COVID-19 vaccine. The table came from immunoSEQ multiplex PCR; TCRdb's copy has only in-frame clones and leaves some out. The data show some 190,000 clones, around 90% seen once. The source material was peripheral blood, sampled 28 days after the second AZD1222 dose. The receptors originated from an adult who received the AZD1222 COVID-19 vaccine. Both conserved end residues are part of each CDR3. D genes are given only for firm matches. A row's size may be missing; if present it is once, few, many or a size class.

J gene: TRBJ2-7
clone size: -
V gene: TRBV2
D gene: TRBD1
CDR3 DNA: TGTGCCAGCGAAGGGGGCCTCTCCTACGAGCAGTACTTC
CDR3 protein: CASEGGLSYEQYF

J gene: TRBJ1-5
clone size: -
V gene: TRBV15
D gene: -
CDR3 DNA: TGTGCCACCAGCCAAAGGGTATGGCGCAATCAGCCCCAGCATTTT
CDR3 protein: CATSQRVWRNQPQHF

J gene: TRBJ1-5
clone size: -
V gene: TRBV20-1
D gene: -
CDR3 DNA: TGCAGTGCTTTAGACAATCAGCCCCAGCATTTT
CDR3 protein: CSALDNQPQHF

J gene: TRBJ1-1
clone size: -
V gene: TRBV5-1
D gene: -
CDR3 DNA: TGCGCCAGCAGCTTGAGGGTCCAAGGGGCTGAAGCTTTCTTT
CDR3 protein: CASSLRVQGAEAFF

J gene: TRBJ1-6
clone size: -
V gene: TRBV5-1
D gene: -
CDR3 DNA: TGCGCCAGCAGCTTGGAGGGCTCGGTTAATTCACCCCTCCACTTT
CDR3 protein: CASSLEGSVNSPLHF

J gene: TRBJ1-2
clone size: -
V gene: TRBV27
D gene: TRBD1
CDR3 DNA: TGTGCCAGCAGTTACGGACAGGGCGGTGGCTACACCTTC
CDR3 protein: CASSYGQGGGYTF

J gene: TRBJ2-7
clone size: -
V gene: TRBV6-1
D gene: TRBD2
CDR3 DNA: TGTGCCAGCAGTGAACTAGCGGGAGGGAACGAGCAGTACTTC
CDR3 protein: CASSELAGGNEQYF

J gene: TRBJ2-1
clone size: -
V gene: TRBV7-2
D gene: TRBD2
CDR3 DNA: TGTGCCAGCAGCCCCCAGGGACTAGCGGGAGGGAACTCCTACAATGAGCAGTTCTTC
CDR3 protein: CASSPQGLAGGNSYNEQFF

J gene: TRBJ2-3
clone size: once
V gene: TRBV2
D gene: -
CDR3 DNA: TGTGCCAGCAGTGAAGGAAACGGGAGAGATACGCAGTATTTT
CDR3 protein: CASSEGNGRDTQYF

J gene: TRBJ1-2
clone size: -
V gene: TRBV30
D gene: TRBD1
CDR3 DNA: TGTGCCTGGAGTCAAGGGGGCGGCTACACCTTC
CDR3 protein: CAWSQGGGYTF

J gene: TRBJ1-1
clone size: -
V gene: TRBV15
D gene: TRBD1
CDR3 DNA: TGTGCCACCACTAGGGGGCGCGGGGACACTGAAGCTTTCTTT
CDR3 protein: CATTRGRGDTEAFF

J gene: TRBJ2-1
clone size: -
V gene: TRBV25-1
D gene: TRBD1
CDR3 DNA: TGTGCCAGCAGTTCCAGGGGGCGAAAGGCCTACAATGAGCAGTTCTTC
CDR3 protein: CASSSRGRKAYNEQFF

J gene: TRBJ2-7
clone size: -
V gene: TRBV5-4
D gene: TRBD2
CDR3 DNA: TGTGCCAGCAGCTTATATGGCGTAGCTAGCGGGAACGAGCAGTACTTC
CDR3 protein: CASSLYGVASGNEQYF

J gene: TRBJ2-4
clone size: -
V gene: TRBV4-1
D gene: -
CDR3 DNA: TGCGCCAGCAGCCTACAGCATCTAGCCAAAAACATTCAGTACTTC
CDR3 protein: CASSLQHLAKNIQYF

J gene: TRBJ2-2
clone size: -
V gene: TRBV4-3
D gene: -
CDR3 DNA: TGCGCCAGCAGCCAAGATGGCCCGCCGAACACCGGGGAGCTGTTTTTT
CDR3 protein: CASSQDGPPNTGELFF

J gene: TRBJ2-1
clone size: -
V gene: TRBV7-3
D gene: -
CDR3 DNA: TGTGCCAGCAGCTTAAGGCCAGCCAATGAGCAGTTCTTC
CDR3 protein: CASSLRPANEQFF

J gene: TRBJ2-2
clone size: -
V gene: TRBV24-1
D gene: -
CDR3 DNA: TGTGCCACCAGTCACTCCGGCCTTTCGAACACCGGGGAGCTGTTTTTT
CDR3 protein: CATSHSGLSNTGELFF

J gene: TRBJ2-7
clone size: -
V gene: TRBV11-3
D gene: -
CDR3 DNA: TGTGCCAGCAGCCCAGGGGGGCTCTCCTACGAGCAGTACTTC
CDR3 protein: CASSPGGLSYEQYF

J gene: TRBJ2-5
clone size: once
V gene: TRBV28
D gene: -
CDR3 DNA: TGTGCCAGCAGGAAAACAGGGTGGGAGACCCAGTACTTC
CDR3 protein: CASRKTGWETQYF

J gene: TRBJ1-3
clone size: -
V gene: TRBV6-5
D gene: -
CDR3 DNA: TGTGCCAGCAAGCAAGACAGATCTGGAAACACCATATATTTT
CDR3 protein: CASKQDRSGNTIYF

J gene: TRBJ2-1
clone size: -
V gene: TRBV6-4
D gene: TRBD2
CDR3 DNA: TGTGCCAGCAAAACACTAGCGGGGGCAAATGAGCAGTTCTTC
CDR3 protein: CASKTLAGANEQFF

J gene: TRBJ2-2
clone size: once
V gene: TRBV7-7
D gene: TRBD1
CDR3 DNA: TGTGCCAGCAGACGACAGGGGAACACCGGGGAGCTGTTTTTT
CDR3 protein: CASRRQGNTGELFF

J gene: TRBJ1-1
clone size: once
V gene: TRBV2
D gene: -
CDR3 DNA: TGTGCCAGCAGTGATATGCGACAGATGAACACTGAAGCTTTCTTT
CDR3 protein: CASSDMRQMNTEAFF

J gene: TRBJ1-1
clone size: -
V gene: TRBV18
D gene: -
CDR3 DNA: TGTGCCAGCTCATCTGGGGTTCAGGACACTGAAGCTTTCTTT
CDR3 protein: CASSSGVQDTEAFF

J gene: TRBJ1-2
clone size: -
V gene: TRBV28
D gene: -
CDR3 DNA: TGTGCCAGCAGTTTAGACGGCGGGTGGGTTACCTATGGCTACACCTTC
CDR3 protein: CASSLDGGWVTYGYTF

J gene: TRBJ1-5
clone size: few
V gene: TRBV6-5
D gene: -
CDR3 DNA: TGTGCCAGCAGTTACTCTGTGGGGGGGAGGCAGCCCCAGCATTTT
CDR3 protein: CASSYSVGGRQPQHF

J gene: TRBJ2-1
clone size: -
V gene: TRBV28
D gene: -
CDR3 DNA: TGTGCCAGCAGTAAACGGGCCTCATCCTACAATGAGCAGTTCTTC
CDR3 protein: CASSKRASSYNEQFF

J gene: TRBJ2-1
clone size: -
V gene: TRBV4-2
D gene: TRBD2
CDR3 DNA: TGTGCCAGCAGCCCCACGCGGGGGGACAATGAGCAGTTCTTC
CDR3 protein: CASSPTRGDNEQFF

J gene: TRBJ1-3
clone size: -
V gene: TRBV4-1
D gene: -
CDR3 DNA: TGCGCCAGCAGCCAAGACGCCCCCGCTGGAAACACCATATATTTT
CDR3 protein: CASSQDAPAGNTIYF

J gene: TRBJ1-2
clone size: -
V gene: TRBV5-3
D gene: -
CDR3 DNA: TGTGCCAGACCGTTGGGACAATATAACTATGGCTACACCTTC
CDR3 protein: CARPLGQYNYGYTF

J gene: TRBJ2-7
clone size: -
V gene: TRBV30
D gene: -
CDR3 DNA: TGTGCCTGGAGTGTAGGCGCCCACGAGCAGTACTTC
CDR3 protein: CAWSVGAHEQYF

J gene: TRBJ2-1
clone size: -
V gene: TRBV6-4
D gene: TRBD2
CDR3 DNA: TGTGCCAGCAGTGACGAAGCGGGAGGGTACAATGAGCAGTTCTTC
CDR3 protein: CASSDEAGGYNEQFF

J gene: TRBJ1-6
clone size: -
V gene: TRBV10-3
D gene: TRBD1
CDR3 DNA: TGTGCCATCAGTGACTGGACAGGAGATAATTCACCCCTCCACTTT
CDR3 protein: CAISDWTGDNSPLHF

J gene: TRBJ1-4
clone size: -
V gene: TRBV9
D gene: -
CDR3 DNA: TGTGCCAGCAGCGTAGGGGCAGGATATGCAACTAATGAAAAACTGTTTTTT
CDR3 protein: CASSVGAGYATNEKLFF

J gene: TRBJ1-3
clone size: -
V gene: TRBV4-1
D gene: -
CDR3 DNA: TGCGCCAGCAGCCAAGAGCCGGTCGTAGCAGGCTCTGGAAACACCATATATTTT
CDR3 protein: CASSQEPVVAGSGNTIYF

J gene: TRBJ2-1
clone size: -
V gene: TRBV7-9
D gene: -
CDR3 DNA: TGTGCCAGCAGCTTAGTCCCCCGCCACGGCAATGAGCAGTTCTTC
CDR3 protein: CASSLVPRHGNEQFF

J gene: TRBJ1-1
clone size: -
V gene: TRBV5-1
D gene: -
CDR3 DNA: TGCGCCAGCAGCAAGGTTGATGGGGCCGAAGCTTTCTTT
CDR3 protein: CASSKVDGAEAFF

J gene: TRBJ2-3
clone size: -
V gene: TRBV9
D gene: TRBD1
CDR3 DNA: TGTGCCAGCGGCGACAGGGATTACTTAGGTACGCAGTATTTT
CDR3 protein: CASGDRDYLGTQYF

J gene: TRBJ2-2
clone size: -
V gene: TRBV19
D gene: -
CDR3 DNA: TGTGCCAGCATAATTGGAGGGGGACGAAACACCGGGGAGCTGTTTTTT
CDR3 protein: CASIIGGGRNTGELFF

J gene: TRBJ2-1
clone size: once
V gene: TRBV5-4
D gene: TRBD2
CDR3 DNA: TGTGCCAGCAGCTTGGGACTAGCGGGGGTGATGAGGCCCGATGAGCAGTTCTTC
CDR3 protein: CASSLGLAGVMRPDEQFF

J gene: TRBJ1-2
clone size: -
V gene: TRBV27
D gene: TRBD1
CDR3 DNA: TGTGCCAGCAGTGGGACAGGGAGCTATGGCTACACCTTC
CDR3 protein: CASSGTGSYGYTF

J gene: TRBJ2-7
clone size: -
V gene: TRBV23-1
D gene: TRBD1
CDR3 DNA: TGCGCCAGCAGTCAATCGTTAGGGACAGGGGACGGCTACGAGCAGTACTTC
CDR3 protein: CASSQSLGTGDGYEQYF

J gene: TRBJ2-2
clone size: -
V gene: TRBV7-3
D gene: -
CDR3 DNA: TGTGCCAGCAGACAGCGGAGGAACACCGGGGAGCTGTTTTTT
CDR3 protein: CASRQRRNTGELFF

J gene: TRBJ1-1
clone size: -
V gene: TRBV18
D gene: TRBD1
CDR3 DNA: TGTGCCAGCTCGTTAAAGACAGGGGACACTGAAGCTTTCTTT
CDR3 protein: CASSLKTGDTEAFF

J gene: TRBJ1-3
clone size: -
V gene: TRBV6-2/TRBV6-3
D gene: -
CDR3 DNA: TGTGCCAGCAGTTACGGGTGGGACAACGGAAACACCATATATTTT
CDR3 protein: CASSYGWDNGNTIYF

J gene: TRBJ1-2
clone size: -
V gene: TRBV6-4
D gene: -
CDR3 DNA: TGTGCCAGCAGTGAGACGGGTAGATATGGCTACACCTTC
CDR3 protein: CASSETGRYGYTF

J gene: TRBJ2-7
clone size: -
V gene: TRBV11-3
D gene: -
CDR3 DNA: TGTGCCAGCAGCTTAGATCTCTCGCGTAGATCCTTCGAGCAGTACTTC
CDR3 protein: CASSLDLSRRSFEQYF

J gene: TRBJ1-2
clone size: -
V gene: TRBV4-1
D gene: -
CDR3 DNA: TGCGCCAGCAGCCGAGAAGACGGCGCCTCTAACTATGGCTACACCTTC
CDR3 protein: CASSREDGASNYGYTF

J gene: TRBJ2-3
clone size: few
V gene: TRBV6-2/TRBV6-3
D gene: -
CDR3 DNA: TGTGCCAGCAGTCGCGGGCTTAGCACAGATACGCAGTATTTT
CDR3 protein: CASSRGLSTDTQYF

J gene: TRBJ2-3
clone size: -
V gene: TRBV5-1
D gene: -
CDR3 DNA: TGCGCCAGCAGCTTGGCAGCGTCCCCTAGCACAGATACGCAGTATTTT
CDR3 protein: CASSLAASPSTDTQYF

J gene: TRBJ2-5
clone size: -
V gene: TRBV13
D gene: -
CDR3 DNA: TGTGCCAGCAGCCCGGAAACGACCACACAAGAGACCCAGTACTTC
CDR3 protein: CASSPETTTQETQYF

J gene: TRBJ1-2
clone size: -
V gene: TRBV7-3
D gene: -
CDR3 DNA: TGTGCCAGCAGCTTTACGGGTGTCGACGGGAACTATGGCTACACCTTC
CDR3 protein: CASSFTGVDGNYGYTF

J gene: TRBJ1-1
clone size: -
V gene: TRBV5-4
D gene: -
CDR3 DNA: TGTGCCAGCAGTGAAGGGTGGGAGAACACTGAAGCTTTCTTT
CDR3 protein: CASSEGWENTEAFF

J gene: TRBJ1-1
clone size: -
V gene: TRBV11-2
D gene: TRBD1
CDR3 DNA: TGTGCCAGCAGCCGCACAGGGGGAACTGAAGCTTTCTTT
CDR3 protein: CASSRTGGTEAFF

J gene: TRBJ1-6
clone size: few
V gene: TRBV7-2
D gene: -
CDR3 DNA: TGTGCCAGCAGCATAAATGTAGGACCTAGGGATTCACCCCTCCACTTT
CDR3 protein: CASSINVGPRDSPLHF

J gene: TRBJ1-2
clone size: -
V gene: TRBV18
D gene: TRBD1
CDR3 DNA: TGTGCCAGCTCACCTTCCGGGACAGGGTATGGCTACACCTTC
CDR3 protein: CASSPSGTGYGYTF

J gene: TRBJ1-1
clone size: -
V gene: TRBV24-1
D gene: -
CDR3 DNA: TGTGCCACCAGTGAGACCGGGGATCCGAACACTGAAGCTTTCTTT
CDR3 protein: CATSETGDPNTEAFF

J gene: TRBJ1-2
clone size: -
V gene: TRBV27
D gene: TRBD1
CDR3 DNA: TGTGCCAGCAGCCAGGGGGGTTTGGATGGCTACACCTTC
CDR3 protein: CASSQGGLDGYTF